Listed here is a single TCR beta chain. The protocol was immunoSEQ multiplex PCR, while the TCRdb copy is restricted to in-frame clones and leaves out a portion. Of more than 110,000 clones in the sample, roughly 90% were seen once. These data originate in a study of T cell responses to AZD1222 COVID-19 vaccine. V was clipped by 5 bases and J by 5 bases, with 21 bases between them. This CDR3 is built from 16 residues. Per germline, CDR1 SEHNR and CDR2 FQNEAQ (reference sequence). This TCR was sampled from an adult in good health. The genes are TRBV7-9 and TRBJ1-1, with D tentatively TRBD1 (5 bases). Here the sequenced sample was peripheral blood, taken on day 0 of AZD1222 vaccination. The CDR3 loop is CASSRTAGWDITEAFF. DNA of the CDR3: TGTGCCAGCAGCAGAACTGCAGGGTGGGATATTACTGAAGCTTTCTTT.